The rows below give T cell receptor beta chains drawn from one sample of a study of T cells after yellow fever vaccination. Using its own MiXCR run on the 5' RACE reads, TCRdb lists one record per CDR3 protein. The profile shows around 610,000 distinct CDR3 sequences, less than 15% of them singletons. The sequenced sample was PBMCs, obtained on the day of the yellow fever booster vaccination. The source of these receptors is a man aged 30 to 45 who received the YFV17D yellow fever vaccine. Both conserved end residues are trimmed from each CDR3.

j_gene | len | v_gene | CDR3aa
TRBJ2-3 | 12 | TRBV20-1 | SAPGRAPIDTQY
TRBJ1-1 | 12 | TRBV6-1 | ASTPLQGGTEAF
TRBJ2-7 | 10 | TRBV7-7 | ASSVDGVEQY
TRBJ2-3 | 13 | TRBV5-8 | ASSEIRALRDTQY
TRBJ1-5 | 10 | TRBV15 | ATTPEDQPQH
TRBJ2-7 | 13 | TRBV6-5 | ASSYETSGTLEQY
TRBJ2-1 | 15 | TRBV7-8 | ASSLLAGGQGLNEQF
TRBJ2-2 | 14 | TRBV3-1 | ASSQGGTVLTGELF
TRBJ2-5 | 7 | TRBV9 | ASGETQY
TRBJ2-7 | 9 | TRBV7-2 | ASSPLREQY
TRBJ2-3 | 14 | TRBV28 | ASSLGLARERATQY
TRBJ1-1 | 13 | TRBV19 | ASCVTDLMNTEAF
TRBJ2-2 | 14 | TRBV5-1 | ASSPPGQRNTGELF
TRBJ2-1 | 13 | TRBV19 | ASSIPTQAYNEQF
TRBJ2-3 | 16 | TRBV11-2 | ASSLLAGLADFTDTQY
TRBJ2-1 | 16 | TRBV12-3/TRBV12-4 | ASSLGLAGEGPYNEQF
TRBJ2-4 | 16 | TRBV4-3 | ASSQEFGRSLAKNIQY
TRBJ2-3 | 13 | TRBV7-8 | ASKRWTSPRDTQY
TRBJ2-7 | 14 | TRBV11-2 | ASSLRETSSSYEQY
TRBJ2-3 | 14 | TRBV7-2 | ASSWKVGRTTDTQY
TRBJ2-7 | 13 | TRBV12-3/TRBV12-4 | ASSQPGQGIYEQY
TRBJ2-4 | 13 | TRBV19 | ASGQWEMAKNIQY
TRBJ2-5 | 12 | TRBV5-8 | ASSLEAVQETQY
TRBJ2-7 | 11 | TRBV7-3 | ASSFREKGEQY
TRBJ2-1 | 12 | TRBV28 | ASRPPGGANEQF
TRBJ2-7 | 14 | TRBV12-3/TRBV12-4 | ASSLGLAGVSYEQY
TRBJ2-2 | 11 | TRBV20-1 | SVARQHSGELF
TRBJ2-2 | 17 | TRBV27 | ASSPLLGLAGSNTGELF
TRBJ2-5 | 14 | TRBV19 | ASSSTSGSYRETQY
TRBJ2-7 | 11 | TRBV10-3 | AISESRLYEQY
TRBJ2-7 | 11 | TRBV15 | ATSSGVTREQY
TRBJ2-7 | 11 | TRBV7-2 | ASSSQFGYEQY
TRBJ2-7 | 11 | TRBV20-1 | SAKPAPSYEQY
TRBJ2-5 | 11 | TRBV29-1 | SVDPGSSETQY
TRBJ2-5 | 15 | TRBV6-5 | ASSYSGASLGQETQY
TRBJ1-2 | 10 | TRBV7-2 | ASSLERSGYT